This T cell receptor beta chain stems from a study of PD-1 blockade in classical Hodgkin lymphoma. CDR1 is SQVTM and CDR2 is ANQGSEA in the germline V gene. This CDR3 region has 13 residues. The V gene lost 7 bases and the J gene lost 4 bases, with 16 bases spanning the gap. Autologous stem cell transplantation was followed by relapse in every patient, and brentuximab vedotin exposure varied. TCRdb keeps only in-frame clones here, not all; method: immunoSEQ multiplex PCR. The sample has roughly 81,000 clones, approximately 91% seen once. The chain couples TRBV29-1 to TRBJ1-2, with no clear D. The source material was peripheral blood mononuclear cells (PBMCs), sampled before the second cycle of nivolumab. The sequence came from a human donor with classical Hodgkin lymphoma. The CDR3 DNA reads TGCAGCGCTGGAAGCGCCCTTGTCTATGGCTACACCTTC. It translates to CSAGSALVYGYTF. Full variable domain (rest looked up from reference TRBV29-1 and TRBJ1-2): SAVISQKPSRDICQRGTSLTIQCQVDSQVTMMFWYRQQPGQSLTLIATANQGSEATYESGFVIDKFPISRPNLTFSTLTVSNMSPEDSSIYLCSAGSALVYGYTFGSGTRLTVV.